A selection of T cell receptor beta chains follows, all from one sample in a study of blood T cells in healthy people across ages. TCRdb independently ran MiXCR on the 5' RACE reads; one entry per CDR3 protein. This sample has almost 800,000 distinct CDR3 sequences, with 58% found just once. What was sequenced was blood. The source is a man aged 25-45 years in good health. Both conserved end residues are trimmed from each CDR3. Each record gives: CDR3 length, J gene, V gene, clone size, CDR3 protein. The size entry is marked missing in some rows and otherwise reads once, few, many or a size class.

len: 13; j_gene: NA; v_gene: TRBV7-9; abundance: NA; CDR3aa: ASSSSWGTHNEQY
len: 12; j_gene: TRBJ1-2; v_gene: TRBV25-1; abundance: few; CDR3aa: ASSEMAGHEGYT
len: 12; j_gene: TRBJ1-2; v_gene: TRBV11-2; abundance: few; CDR3aa: ASSLGRSNYGYT
len: 9; j_gene: TRBJ2-3; v_gene: TRBV29-1; abundance: many; CDR3aa: SGRVVDTQY
len: 14; j_gene: TRBJ2-2; v_gene: TRBV13; abundance: NA; CDR3aa: ASREESFYQAGELF
len: 14; j_gene: TRBJ2-3; v_gene: TRBV4-2; abundance: few; CDR3aa: ASSQVGGPGTDTQY
len: 9; j_gene: TRBJ1-2; v_gene: TRBV9; abundance: few; CDR3aa: ASSVARGYT
len: 11; j_gene: TRBJ2-5; v_gene: TRBV7-2; abundance: NA; CDR3aa: ASSAPKRETQY
len: 10; j_gene: TRBJ2-1; v_gene: TRBV2; abundance: NA; CDR3aa: ANHFRCQVQF
len: 9; j_gene: TRBJ2-7; v_gene: TRBV12-3/TRBV12-4; abundance: many; CDR3aa: ASSRVNEQY
len: 13; j_gene: TRBJ1-6; v_gene: TRBV4-1; abundance: NA; CDR3aa: ASSQVQGENSPLH
len: 11; j_gene: NA; v_gene: TRBV20-1; abundance: NA; CDR3aa: SADSVTVGEQY
len: 12; j_gene: TRBJ2-3; v_gene: TRBV6-6; abundance: NA; CDR3aa: ASSTTPGGDTQY
len: 16; j_gene: TRBJ2-7; v_gene: TRBV5-5; abundance: NA; CDR3aa: ASSLGSGDRAFSYEQY
len: 14; j_gene: TRBJ1-1; v_gene: TRBV6-6; abundance: NA; CDR3aa: ASRFPGQGMNAEAF
len: 13; j_gene: TRBJ1-2; v_gene: TRBV6-1; abundance: NA; CDR3aa: ASSPIDRGSYGYT
len: 10; j_gene: TRBJ2-7; v_gene: TRBV20-1; abundance: NA; CDR3aa: SGTGDSYEQY
len: 8; j_gene: TRBJ1-2; v_gene: TRBV27; abundance: many; CDR3aa: AKTDRGYT
len: 16; j_gene: TRBJ2-6; v_gene: TRBV27; abundance: once; CDR3aa: ASSLSFSGGTGANVLT
len: 11; j_gene: NA; v_gene: TRBV7-9; abundance: NA; CDR3aa: ARMGLAGREQY
len: 11; j_gene: TRBJ2-7; v_gene: TRBV10-1; abundance: NA; CDR3aa: ASSESPGWEQY
len: 12; j_gene: TRBJ1-5; v_gene: TRBV6-5; abundance: NA; CDR3aa: ASSQTAKGQPQH
len: 11; j_gene: TRBJ2-1; v_gene: TRBV6-6; abundance: NA; CDR3aa: ASGLSSYNEQF
len: 12; j_gene: TRBJ2-3; v_gene: TRBV5-1; abundance: NA; CDR3aa: ASGTQTSTDTQY
len: 13; j_gene: TRBJ2-3; v_gene: TRBV9; abundance: NA; CDR3aa: ASSVVGALTDTQY
len: 11; j_gene: TRBJ2-7; v_gene: TRBV7-2; abundance: few; CDR3aa: ASSTRSGAEQY
len: 12; j_gene: TRBJ2-5; v_gene: TRBV5-1; abundance: NA; CDR3aa: ASSLREPPETQY
len: 14; j_gene: TRBJ2-5; v_gene: TRBV5-1; abundance: NA; CDR3aa: ASSSLLAGDYNEQY
len: 10; j_gene: TRBJ2-7; v_gene: TRBV6-6; abundance: NA; CDR3aa: ASRSENYEQY
len: 12; j_gene: TRBJ1-4; v_gene: TRBV15; abundance: NA; CDR3aa: ATSRWDKSEKLF
len: 14; j_gene: TRBJ2-1; v_gene: TRBV3-1; abundance: NA; CDR3aa: ASSQVGGRRKGEQF
len: 11; j_gene: TRBJ2-3; v_gene: TRBV27; abundance: NA; CDR3aa: ASTPDGIDTQY
len: 11; j_gene: TRBJ2-7; v_gene: TRBV4-3; abundance: few; CDR3aa: ASSQERGDRQY
len: 12; j_gene: TRBJ2-6; v_gene: TRBV7-7; abundance: NA; CDR3aa: ASSEGFGANVLT
len: 11; j_gene: TRBJ2-1; v_gene: TRBV6-1; abundance: few; CDR3aa: ASSGGEAREQF
len: 11; j_gene: TRBJ2-3; v_gene: TRBV7-9; abundance: NA; CDR3aa: ASSSAPSDTQY
len: 11; j_gene: TRBJ1-2; v_gene: TRBV6-5; abundance: NA; CDR3aa: ASSEGQLWSYT
len: 13; j_gene: TRBJ2-1; v_gene: TRBV6-6; abundance: NA; CDR3aa: ASSYLAGLGETQF
len: 12; j_gene: TRBJ2-5; v_gene: TRBV30; abundance: NA; CDR3aa: AWTRQGNQETQY
len: 11; j_gene: TRBJ2-7; v_gene: TRBV28; abundance: NA; CDR3aa: APRQGPSYEQY
len: 11; j_gene: TRBJ1-1; v_gene: TRBV5-1; abundance: once; CDR3aa: ASRSGQNTEAF
len: 11; j_gene: TRBJ2-5; v_gene: TRBV10-3; abundance: NA; CDR3aa: ATLRQYQETQY
len: 11; j_gene: TRBJ1-2; v_gene: TRBV4-3; abundance: NA; CDR3aa: ASSSRTAYGYT
len: 10; j_gene: TRBJ2-7; v_gene: TRBV29-1; abundance: few; CDR3aa: SVEGRAYEQY
len: 13; j_gene: TRBJ1-2; v_gene: TRBV14; abundance: NA; CDR3aa: ASSQQPGTGGGYT
len: 13; j_gene: TRBJ2-1; v_gene: TRBV29-1; abundance: few; CDR3aa: SAMGERGVRDEQF
len: 15; j_gene: TRBJ1-5; v_gene: TRBV20-1; abundance: NA; CDR3aa: SARDRIGQESTQPQH
len: 12; j_gene: TRBJ1-1; v_gene: TRBV5-1; abundance: NA; CDR3aa: ASSITAGNTEAF
len: 13; j_gene: TRBJ2-7; v_gene: TRBV10-3; abundance: NA; CDR3aa: AISAASGVANEQY
len: 14; j_gene: TRBJ2-1; v_gene: TRBV24-1; abundance: NA; CDR3aa: ATSDNLPDRYNEQF
len: 9; j_gene: TRBJ2-5; v_gene: TRBV10-3; abundance: NA; CDR3aa: ATLQEETQY
len: 16; j_gene: TRBJ2-6; v_gene: TRBV5-1; abundance: NA; CDR3aa: ASSLATGYHSGANVLT
len: 18; j_gene: TRBJ2-4; v_gene: TRBV10-3; abundance: NA; CDR3aa: AISGTSGTGPGGTKNIQY
len: 15; j_gene: TRBJ2-5; v_gene: TRBV10-3; abundance: few; CDR3aa: AISEPQQGGSQETQY
len: 12; j_gene: TRBJ2-1; v_gene: TRBV12-3/TRBV12-4; abundance: NA; CDR3aa: ASTALGHNNEQF
len: 11; j_gene: TRBJ2-1; v_gene: TRBV6-2/TRBV6-3; abundance: few; CDR3aa: ASTYSPWDGGF
len: 13; j_gene: TRBJ1-1; v_gene: TRBV28; abundance: few; CDR3aa: ASSPRQGMNTEAF
len: 11; j_gene: TRBJ2-5; v_gene: TRBV5-1; abundance: few; CDR3aa: ASAGTGKGEQY
len: 11; j_gene: TRBJ1-6; v_gene: TRBV3-1; abundance: NA; CDR3aa: ASSQEGVSPLH
len: 13; j_gene: TRBJ2-3; v_gene: TRBV11-2; abundance: NA; CDR3aa: ASTAYSRGTDTQY